This entry concerns a single T cell receptor beta chain. Other DNA sequences in the sample encode the same CDR3. The data originate from a study of blood T cell repertoires in COVID-19. Whole-study context: The cDNA or gDNA used as material had been derived from T cells, B-cell-depleted T cells, or PBMCs.

Profiled with immunoSEQ multiplex PCR; TCRdb holds only in-frame clones, not every one. In the table there are 45,000 to 60,000 clones, more than 60% of which are singletons. Input material: peripheral blood. The TCR was taken from a human donor with active or convalescent COVID-19. The donor label of this sample is uncertain.

Written as DNA, the CDR3 is TGTGCCAGTAGTATATTAGCGGGAGCCACCGGGGAGCTGTTTTTT. Translation gives CASSILAGATGELFF. The genes are TRBV19 and TRBJ2-2, with TRBD2 matching 9 bases. Trimming cost V 2 bases and J 4 bases; bases outside gene matches: 2. From germline, CDR1 is LNHDA and CDR2 SQIVND (reference sequence). There are 15 residues in the CDR3.